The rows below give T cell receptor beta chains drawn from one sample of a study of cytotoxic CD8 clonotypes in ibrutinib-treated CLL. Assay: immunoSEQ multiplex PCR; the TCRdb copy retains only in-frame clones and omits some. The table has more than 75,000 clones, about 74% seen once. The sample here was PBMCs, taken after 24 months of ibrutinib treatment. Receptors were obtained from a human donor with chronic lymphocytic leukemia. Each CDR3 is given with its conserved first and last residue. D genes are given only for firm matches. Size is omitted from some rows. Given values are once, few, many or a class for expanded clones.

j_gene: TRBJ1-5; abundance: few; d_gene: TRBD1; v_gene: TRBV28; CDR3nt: TGTGCCAGCAGTTCGGGACAGATCCAGCCCCAGCATTTT; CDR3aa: CASSSGQIQPQHF
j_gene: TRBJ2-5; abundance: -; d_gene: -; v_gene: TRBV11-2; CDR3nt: TGTGCCAGCAGCCAAAGACGCGTTCAAGAGACCCAGTACTTC; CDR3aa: CASSQRRVQETQYF
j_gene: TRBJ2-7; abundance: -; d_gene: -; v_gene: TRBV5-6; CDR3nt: TGTGCCAGCAGCTTGGGGAGTCCCTACGAGCAGTACTTC; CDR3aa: CASSLGSPYEQYF
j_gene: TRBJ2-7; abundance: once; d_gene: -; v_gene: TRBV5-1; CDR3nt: TGCGCCAGCAGCCCACCCGGGACTGCTGCCTACGAGCAGTACTTC; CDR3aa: CASSPPGTAAYEQYF
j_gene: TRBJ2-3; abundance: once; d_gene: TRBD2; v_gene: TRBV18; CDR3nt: TGTGCCAGCTCACCGGGACTAGCAGATACGCAGTATTTT; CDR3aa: CASSPGLADTQYF
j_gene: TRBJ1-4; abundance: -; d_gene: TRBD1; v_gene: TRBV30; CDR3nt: TGTGCCTGCTCCGGGACAGGGGGCAAGAAACTGTTTTTT; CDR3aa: CACSGTGGKKLFF
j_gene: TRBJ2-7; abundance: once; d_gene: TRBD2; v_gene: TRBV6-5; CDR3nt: TGTGCCAGCAGTTTTAGCGGGGGCACCTACGAGCAGTACTTC; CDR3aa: CASSFSGGTYEQYF
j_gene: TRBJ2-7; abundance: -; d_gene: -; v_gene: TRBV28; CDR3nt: TGTGCCAGCAGTTTAGAAGTTTCTCCTGGATACTCCTACGAGCAGTACTTC; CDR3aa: CASSLEVSPGYSYEQYF
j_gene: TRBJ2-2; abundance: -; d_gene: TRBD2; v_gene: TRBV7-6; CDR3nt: TGTGCCAGCAGCTTAGCGGTAGCGGGATACACCGGGGAGCTGTTTTTT; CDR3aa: CASSLAVAGYTGELFF
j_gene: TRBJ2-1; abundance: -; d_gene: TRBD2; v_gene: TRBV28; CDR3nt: TGTGCCAGCAGTGGTCTAGCGGGATGGGGCCAGTTCTTC; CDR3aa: CASSGLAGWGQFF
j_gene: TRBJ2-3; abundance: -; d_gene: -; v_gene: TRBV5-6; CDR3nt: TGTGCCAGCAGCTCTTTAAAGCCTCGCACAGATACGCAGTATTTT; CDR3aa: CASSSLKPRTDTQYF
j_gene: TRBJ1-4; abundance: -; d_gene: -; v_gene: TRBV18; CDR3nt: TGTGCCAGCTCACAAGATAAACAGGGTCAAGGTGAAAAACTGTTTTTT; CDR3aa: CASSQDKQGQGEKLFF
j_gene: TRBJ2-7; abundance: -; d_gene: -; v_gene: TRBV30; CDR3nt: TGTGCCTGGAGTGTAAGGGCCTCCTACGAGCAGTACTTC; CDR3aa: CAWSVRASYEQYF
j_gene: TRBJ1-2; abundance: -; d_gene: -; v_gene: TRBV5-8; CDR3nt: TGTGCCAGCAGCACCCCTGGGAGGGGTTACTATGGCTACACCTTC; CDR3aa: CASSTPGRGYYGYTF
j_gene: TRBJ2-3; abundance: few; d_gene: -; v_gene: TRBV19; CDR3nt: TGTGCCAGTAGTAAAGAAAGCACAGATACGCAGTATTTT; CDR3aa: CASSKESTDTQYF
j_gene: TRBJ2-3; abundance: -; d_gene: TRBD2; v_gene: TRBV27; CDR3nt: TGTGCCAGCAGTTTATCGCCTAGCGGAGATACGCAGTATTTT; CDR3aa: CASSLSPSGDTQYF
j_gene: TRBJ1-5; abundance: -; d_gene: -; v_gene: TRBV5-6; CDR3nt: TGTGCCAGCAGCTCATCCAGGGTCCCTCTAGGGCCCCAGCATTTT; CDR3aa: CASSSSRVPLGPQHF
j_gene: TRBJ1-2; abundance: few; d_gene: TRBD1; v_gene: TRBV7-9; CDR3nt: TGTGCCAGCAGCACCCCGACAGGGGGGGGCTATGGCTACACCTTC; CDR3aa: CASSTPTGGGYGYTF
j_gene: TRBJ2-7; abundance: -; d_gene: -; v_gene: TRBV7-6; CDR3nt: TGTGCCAGCAGCTTAGCGCCGGGCTCCTGCGAGCAGTACTTC; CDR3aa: CASSLAPGSCEQYF
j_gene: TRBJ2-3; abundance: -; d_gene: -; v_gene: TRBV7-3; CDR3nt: TGTGCCAGCAGCTCACAGATCAGCGCAGATACGCAGTATTTT; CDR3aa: CASSSQISADTQYF
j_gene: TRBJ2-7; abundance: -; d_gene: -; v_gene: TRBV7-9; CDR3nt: TGTGCCAGCAGCCCAAGGAGCGGACAGAGAGTCTACGAGCAGTACTTC; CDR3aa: CASSPRSGQRVYEQYF
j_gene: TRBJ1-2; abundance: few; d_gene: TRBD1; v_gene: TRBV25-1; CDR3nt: TGTGCCAGCAGTGCGGGACAGGGGTTAGGCTACACCTTC; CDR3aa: CASSAGQGLGYTF
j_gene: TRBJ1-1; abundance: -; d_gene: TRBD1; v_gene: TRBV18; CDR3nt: TGTGCCAGCTCACCGCGGCCGACAGGGGCCAACACTGAAGCTTTCTTT; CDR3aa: CASSPRPTGANTEAFF
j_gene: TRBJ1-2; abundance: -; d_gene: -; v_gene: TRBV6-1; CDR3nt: TGTGCCAGCAGTGAATCCCAGAGGTCCAGAGACTTC; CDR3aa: CASSESQRSRDF
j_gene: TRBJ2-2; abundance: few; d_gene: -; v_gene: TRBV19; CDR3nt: TGTGCCAGTAGTATAGGTAGGACAGTTTTAAACACCGGGGAGCTGTTTTTT; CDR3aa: CASSIGRTVLNTGELFF
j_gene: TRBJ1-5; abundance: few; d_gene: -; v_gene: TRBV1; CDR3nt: TGCACCAGCAGCGCTCATCCGGGACAGGGAAGTCAGCCCCAGCATTTT; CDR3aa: CTSSAHPGQGSQPQHF
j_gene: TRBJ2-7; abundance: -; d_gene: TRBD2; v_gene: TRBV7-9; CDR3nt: TGTGCCAGCGGCAAAGATCTAGCGGGCCGCTCCTACGAGCAGTACTTC; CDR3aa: CASGKDLAGRSYEQYF
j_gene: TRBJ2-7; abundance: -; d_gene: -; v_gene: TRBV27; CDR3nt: TGTGCCAGCAGTTTTAGCAGGAGCTCCTACGAGCAGTACTTC; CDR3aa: CASSFSRSSYEQYF
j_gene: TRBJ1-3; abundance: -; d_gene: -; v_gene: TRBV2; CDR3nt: TGTGCCAGCGCCACAGGACCCTCTGGAAACACCATATATTTT; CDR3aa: CASATGPSGNTIYF
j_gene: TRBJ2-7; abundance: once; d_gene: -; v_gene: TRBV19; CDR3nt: TGTGCCAGTAGTCCGGGGACACTCGGCTCCTACGAGCAGTACTTC; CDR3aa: CASSPGTLGSYEQYF
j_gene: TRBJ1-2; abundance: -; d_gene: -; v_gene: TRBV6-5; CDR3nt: TGTGCCAGCAGTTCGTCCAGTAACTATGGCTACACCTTC; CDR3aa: CASSSSSNYGYTF
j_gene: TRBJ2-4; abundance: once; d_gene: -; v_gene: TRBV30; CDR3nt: TGTGCCTGGAGTAGGGAAAACATTCAGTACTTC; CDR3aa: CAWSRENIQYF
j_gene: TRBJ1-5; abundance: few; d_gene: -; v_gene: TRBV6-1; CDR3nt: TGTGCCAGCAGTGAACCGGGGGTGAGCAATCAGCCCCAGCATTTT; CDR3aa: CASSEPGVSNQPQHF
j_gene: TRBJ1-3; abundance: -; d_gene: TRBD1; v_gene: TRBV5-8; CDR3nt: TGTGCCAGCAGCCTCGGTGACAGGGGTAACACCATATATTTT; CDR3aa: CASSLGDRGNTIYF
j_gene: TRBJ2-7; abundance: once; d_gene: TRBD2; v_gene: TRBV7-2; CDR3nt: TGTGCCAGCAGCTTACGGGGACTAGCGGGAAGTAGTGAGCAGTACTTC; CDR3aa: CASSLRGLAGSSEQYF
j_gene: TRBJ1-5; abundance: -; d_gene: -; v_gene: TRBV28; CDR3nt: TGTGCCAGCAGTGGGGGACATTCAGTTGCCCAGCATTTT; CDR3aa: CASSGGHSVAQHF
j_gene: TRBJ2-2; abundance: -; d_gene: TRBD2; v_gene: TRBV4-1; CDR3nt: TGCGCCAGCAGCGTAAGCACTAGCGGGGGTACGAACACCGGGGAGCTGTTTTTT; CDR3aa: CASSVSTSGGTNTGELFF
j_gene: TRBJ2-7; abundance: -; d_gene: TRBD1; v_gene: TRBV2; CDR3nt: TGTGCCAGCCGCTCTACCCGAGACAGGGGGCGCTCCTACGAGCAGTACTTC; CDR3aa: CASRSTRDRGRSYEQYF
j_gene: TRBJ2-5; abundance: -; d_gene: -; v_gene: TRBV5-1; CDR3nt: TGCGCCAGCAGCTTGGGGACAGTTGTGGGTGAGACCCAGTACTTC; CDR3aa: CASSLGTVVGETQYF
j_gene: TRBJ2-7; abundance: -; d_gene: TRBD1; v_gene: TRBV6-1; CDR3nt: TGTGCCAGCAGTGAGACCGGGACAGGGAGCCCCACCCTGGACTACGAGCAGTACTTC; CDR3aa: CASSETGTGSPTLDYEQYF
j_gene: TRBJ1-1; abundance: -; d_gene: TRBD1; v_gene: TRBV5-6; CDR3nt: TGTGCCAGCAGCTGGGACAGGGGGTCAACTGAAGCTTTCTTT; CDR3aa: CASSWDRGSTEAFF
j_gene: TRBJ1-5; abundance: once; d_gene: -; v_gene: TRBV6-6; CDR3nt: TGTGCCAGCAGTTACAAGTGGGAGTTTTGGCCCCAGCATTTT; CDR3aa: CASSYKWEFWPQHF
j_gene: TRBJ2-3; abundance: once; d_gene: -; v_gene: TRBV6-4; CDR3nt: TGTGCCAGCAGTATCGGGAGAGCAGATACGCAGTATTTT; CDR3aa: CASSIGRADTQYF
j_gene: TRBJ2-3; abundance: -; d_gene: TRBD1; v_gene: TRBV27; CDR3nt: TGTGCCAGCAGTAAAGGACAGGGGGCAGATACGCAGTATTTT; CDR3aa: CASSKGQGADTQYF
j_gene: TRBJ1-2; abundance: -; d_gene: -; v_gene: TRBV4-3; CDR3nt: TGCGCCAGCAGCCAAGATTATGATTGGGCAAGGGAGTGCTACACCTTC; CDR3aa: CASSQDYDWARECYTF
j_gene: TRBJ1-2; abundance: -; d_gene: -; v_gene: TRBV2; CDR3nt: TGTGCCAGCAGTGAAGACAGAGGCTATGGCTACACCTTC; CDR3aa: CASSEDRGYGYTF
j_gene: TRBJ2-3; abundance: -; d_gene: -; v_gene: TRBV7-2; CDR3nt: TGTGCCAGCAGCCGGAGGGGAGGCGGCACAGATACGCAGTATTTT; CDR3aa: CASSRRGGGTDTQYF
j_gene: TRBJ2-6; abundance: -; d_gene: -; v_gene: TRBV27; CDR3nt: TGTGCCAGCAGTCCAACCCTTAGCGCTGGGGCCAACGTCCTGACTTTC; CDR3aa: CASSPTLSAGANVLTF
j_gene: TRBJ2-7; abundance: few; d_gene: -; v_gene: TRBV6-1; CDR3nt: TGTGCCAGCATAACAGGGAGATCTCGTGAGCAGTACTTC; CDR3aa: CASITGRSREQYF
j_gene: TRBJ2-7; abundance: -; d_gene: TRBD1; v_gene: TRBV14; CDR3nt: TGTGCCAGCAGCCAAGACAGGGGGAGCTCCTACGAGCAGTACTTC; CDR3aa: CASSQDRGSSYEQYF